This is a list of T cell receptor beta chains from one sample in a study of CD8+ T cells in alopecia areata. Assay used: immunoSEQ multiplex PCR; TCRdb lists only in-frame clones, some missing. The sample lists under 250,000 clones, approximately 70% occurring once. Sequenced material: CD4+ T cells sorted from blood, taken at week 44, from a patient treated with tofacitinib. These receptors were taken from a human donor with alopecia areata. Both conserved end residues are part of each CDR3. The D gene is left open where the match is weak. A row's size may be missing; if present it is once, few, many or a size class.

CDR3 DNA: TGTGCCAGCAGCGTAGGGGGGCGGGGGGGATACAATGAGCAGTTCTTC; CDR3 protein: CASSVGGRGGYNEQFF; clone size: few; J gene: TRBJ2-1; D gene: TRBD2; V gene: TRBV9
CDR3 DNA: TGTGCCAGCAGCCCCAGTTTGGGCTACACCTTC; CDR3 protein: CASSPSLGYTF; clone size: few; J gene: TRBJ1-2; D gene: NA; V gene: TRBV6-6
CDR3 DNA: TGTGCCAGCAGCTCCATGACAGGGAACACTGAAGCTTTCTTT; CDR3 protein: CASSSMTGNTEAFF; clone size: NA; J gene: TRBJ1-1; D gene: NA; V gene: TRBV7-3
CDR3 DNA: TGCAGCGCTGCGACTAGCGGGGGGGCCTACGAGCAGTACTTC; CDR3 protein: CSAATSGGAYEQYF; clone size: NA; J gene: TRBJ2-7; D gene: TRBD2; V gene: TRBV29-1
CDR3 DNA: TGTGCCAGTAGTATGGGACTAGCGGGGGGGTTTGAGCAGTTCTTC; CDR3 protein: CASSMGLAGGFEQFF; clone size: few; J gene: TRBJ2-1; D gene: TRBD2; V gene: TRBV19
CDR3 DNA: TGTGCCAGCAGTCAAAAGGCGGACCCACCCTACGAGCAGTACTTC; CDR3 protein: CASSQKADPPYEQYF; clone size: NA; J gene: TRBJ2-7; D gene: NA; V gene: TRBV5-7
CDR3 DNA: TGTGCCAGTAGTAGGGGACAGGGGGCAACCGGGGAGCTGTTTTTT; CDR3 protein: CASSRGQGATGELFF; clone size: few; J gene: TRBJ2-2; D gene: TRBD1; V gene: TRBV19
CDR3 DNA: TGTGCCAGCAGCCGAGACAGGGGGACCGGGGAGCTGTTTTTT; CDR3 protein: CASSRDRGTGELFF; clone size: NA; J gene: TRBJ2-2; D gene: TRBD1; V gene: TRBV9
CDR3 DNA: TGTGCCAGCAGCTTGGGCCGGGACACTTCCTACGAGCAGTACTTC; CDR3 protein: CASSLGRDTSYEQYF; clone size: NA; J gene: TRBJ2-7; D gene: NA; V gene: TRBV5-4
CDR3 DNA: TGTGCCAGCAGTTCAGGAGGGGATACGCAGTATTTT; CDR3 protein: CASSSGGDTQYF; clone size: once; J gene: TRBJ2-3; D gene: NA; V gene: TRBV6-6
CDR3 DNA: TGTGCCAGCAGTGGAGACTCAATATCACCCCTCCACTTT; CDR3 protein: CASSGDSISPLHF; clone size: NA; J gene: TRBJ1-6; D gene: NA; V gene: TRBV25-1
CDR3 DNA: TGTGCCAGCAAAGGGGAAGAGACCCAGTACTTC; CDR3 protein: CASKGEETQYF; clone size: NA; J gene: TRBJ2-5; D gene: NA; V gene: TRBV6-6
CDR3 DNA: TGTGCCAGCAGCCAAGAAGGCCGGGTAGGGGAAAAACTGTTTTTT; CDR3 protein: CASSQEGRVGEKLFF; clone size: NA; J gene: TRBJ1-4; D gene: NA; V gene: TRBV14
CDR3 DNA: TGTGCCTGGAGTGGGAAGACAGCTTCTATCTCTGGCTACACCTTC; CDR3 protein: CAWSGKTASISGYTF; clone size: NA; J gene: TRBJ1-2; D gene: NA; V gene: TRBV30
CDR3 DNA: TGTGCCTGGAGGAGAGACAGGGGGCGCATGGTCTTCTCTGGAAACACCATATATTTT; CDR3 protein: CAWRRDRGRMVFSGNTIYF; clone size: NA; J gene: TRBJ1-3; D gene: TRBD1; V gene: TRBV30
CDR3 DNA: TGTGCCAGCAGTTTATTAGGACAGCCCCAGCATTTT; CDR3 protein: CASSLLGQPQHF; clone size: NA; J gene: TRBJ1-5; D gene: NA; V gene: TRBV27
CDR3 DNA: TGTGCCAGCAGTCTGACAGGGGTCTGGGGCTACACCTTC; CDR3 protein: CASSLTGVWGYTF; clone size: NA; J gene: TRBJ1-2; D gene: TRBD1; V gene: TRBV5-6
CDR3 DNA: TGTGCCTGGAGTGTAGCTAGGGAAGGTTCACCCCTCCACTTT; CDR3 protein: CAWSVAREGSPLHF; clone size: NA; J gene: TRBJ1-6; D gene: NA; V gene: TRBV30
CDR3 DNA: TGTGCCTGGAGTGTAAGAAATGAGCAGTTCTTC; CDR3 protein: CAWSVRNEQFF; clone size: NA; J gene: TRBJ2-1; D gene: NA; V gene: TRBV30
CDR3 DNA: TGCGCCAGCAGCCCGACAACGGGCGTCACTGAAGCTTTCTTT; CDR3 protein: CASSPTTGVTEAFF; clone size: NA; J gene: TRBJ1-1; D gene: NA; V gene: TRBV5-1
CDR3 DNA: TGTGCCAGCAGCCCCCCAGGGGGGCGAGAGACCCAGTACTTC; CDR3 protein: CASSPPGGRETQYF; clone size: NA; J gene: TRBJ2-5; D gene: NA; V gene: TRBV11-2
CDR3 DNA: TGTGCCAGCAGTTACGCGGGGGGGAAGTACGAGCAGTACTTC; CDR3 protein: CASSYAGGKYEQYF; clone size: NA; J gene: TRBJ2-7; D gene: TRBD2; V gene: TRBV6-6
CDR3 DNA: TGTGCCAGCAGAGATGACAGGGGACACACTGAAGCTTTCTTT; CDR3 protein: CASRDDRGHTEAFF; clone size: NA; J gene: TRBJ1-1; D gene: TRBD1; V gene: TRBV2
CDR3 DNA: TGTGCCAGTAGTATAGGTCATGGGGCGCCGAATCAGCCCCAGCATTTT; CDR3 protein: CASSIGHGAPNQPQHF; clone size: NA; J gene: TRBJ1-5; D gene: NA; V gene: TRBV19
CDR3 DNA: TGTGCCAGCAGCTTAGGACAGACCCTTGGCGGCTACACCTTC; CDR3 protein: CASSLGQTLGGYTF; clone size: NA; J gene: TRBJ1-2; D gene: NA; V gene: TRBV7-9
CDR3 DNA: TGCAGCGTTGAGGGTCCAGCGGGGAACCAAACAAGCACAGATACGCAGTATTTT; CDR3 protein: CSVEGPAGNQTSTDTQYF; clone size: few; J gene: TRBJ2-3; D gene: TRBD2; V gene: TRBV29-1
CDR3 DNA: TGTGCCAGCAGGGCTATGTCGGGGCGCACCCCCTACGAGCAGTACTTC; CDR3 protein: CASRAMSGRTPYEQYF; clone size: NA; J gene: TRBJ2-7; D gene: NA; V gene: TRBV2
CDR3 DNA: TGCGCCAGCAGCCAAGATCGGTATGGCAGGACTAACTATGGCTACACCTTC; CDR3 protein: CASSQDRYGRTNYGYTF; clone size: NA; J gene: TRBJ1-2; D gene: NA; V gene: TRBV4-3
CDR3 DNA: TGTGCCTGGAGAGCCTCGTTTGGGCTCTATGGCTACACCTTC; CDR3 protein: CAWRASFGLYGYTF; clone size: NA; J gene: TRBJ1-2; D gene: NA; V gene: TRBV30
CDR3 DNA: TGTGCCAGCAGCCACAGGGGCACAGATACGCAGTATTTT; CDR3 protein: CASSHRGTDTQYF; clone size: NA; J gene: TRBJ2-3; D gene: NA; V gene: TRBV14
CDR3 DNA: TGTGCCAGCAGCTTAGCGGAGCGGGGGATTCCCTACGAGCAGTACTTC; CDR3 protein: CASSLAERGIPYEQYF; clone size: NA; J gene: TRBJ2-7; D gene: TRBD2; V gene: TRBV7-6
CDR3 DNA: TGTGCCAGCAGCTTGGATCAGGGGTCCAATTCACCCCTCCACTTT; CDR3 protein: CASSLDQGSNSPLHF; clone size: NA; J gene: TRBJ1-6; D gene: NA; V gene: TRBV5-4
CDR3 DNA: TGTGCCAGCCTAAGCGGGGGGGCCCTCACAGATACGCAGTATTTT; CDR3 protein: CASLSGGALTDTQYF; clone size: NA; J gene: TRBJ2-3; D gene: TRBD2; V gene: TRBV27
CDR3 DNA: TGTGCCAGTAGTATGGCCTCCAGAAGCTCCTACAATGAGCAGTTCTTC; CDR3 protein: CASSMASRSSYNEQFF; clone size: NA; J gene: TRBJ2-1; D gene: NA; V gene: TRBV19
CDR3 DNA: TGTGCCAGCAGCCCCGGGACCTACACAGATACGCAGTATTTT; CDR3 protein: CASSPGTYTDTQYF; clone size: NA; J gene: TRBJ2-3; D gene: NA; V gene: TRBV7-2
CDR3 DNA: TGTGCCAGCAGTCCCGGGGGGGGAGACACTGAAGCTTTCTTT; CDR3 protein: CASSPGGGDTEAFF; clone size: once; J gene: TRBJ1-1; D gene: NA; V gene: TRBV28
CDR3 DNA: TGTGCCAGCAGTCCCGGCGACGTCGACAATCAGCCCCAGCATTTT; CDR3 protein: CASSPGDVDNQPQHF; clone size: NA; J gene: TRBJ1-5; D gene: NA; V gene: TRBV9
CDR3 DNA: TGTGCCAGCAGCGCCTCTAGCCTAGGGAATGAGCAGTTCTTC; CDR3 protein: CASSASSLGNEQFF; clone size: NA; J gene: TRBJ2-1; D gene: NA; V gene: TRBV7-2
CDR3 DNA: TGTGCCAGCAGACGGGACGGACCCTCCGGCTATGGCTACACCTTC; CDR3 protein: CASRRDGPSGYGYTF; clone size: few; J gene: TRBJ1-2; D gene: NA; V gene: TRBV21-1
CDR3 DNA: TGCGCCAGCAGCATCGGACTAGCGGGGGGGCCAGATACGCAGTATTTT; CDR3 protein: CASSIGLAGGPDTQYF; clone size: NA; J gene: TRBJ2-3; D gene: TRBD2; V gene: TRBV4-3